This T cell receptor beta chain derives from a study of T-cell memory formation after mild COVID-19. The wider study: TCR clusters mostly belonged to single donors. Regarding the study as a whole: Clones that got smaller from day 15 to 85 had even CD4/CD8, while clones growing later tipped toward CD4+. Of the contracting clones, CD4+ ones lay mainly in CM and EM, and CD8+ ones in EMRA.

Researchers used 5'RACE with constant-segment primers to make TCR alpha and TCR beta cDNA libraries that carry sample barcodes and UMIs. TCRdb itself ran the 5' RACE reads through MiXCR, one entry per CDR3 protein. The table includes approximately 250,000 distinct CDR3 sequences, approximately 15% detected once. This CDR3 spans 15 amino acids. V shed 5 bases and J shed 6 bases, with 17 bases lying between them. Per the germline V gene, CDR1 is MGHRA and CDR2 is YSYEKL. In this sample, this clonotype turned up many times. Antigen unknown. The origin of this receptor is an adult woman who had mild COVID-19 (a few samples of this study predate the infection). Cell type and time point are not known. The chain combines TRBV4-1 with TRBJ2-4; tentatively, D is TRBD2 (7 bases). Sequencing input: PBMCs or a T cell subset sorted from them (not recorded which). In nucleotides, the CDR3 is TGCGCCAGCAGCAGCTCGGGGGGCACCGCAAACATTCAGTACTTC. Translation gives CASSSSGGTANIQYF.